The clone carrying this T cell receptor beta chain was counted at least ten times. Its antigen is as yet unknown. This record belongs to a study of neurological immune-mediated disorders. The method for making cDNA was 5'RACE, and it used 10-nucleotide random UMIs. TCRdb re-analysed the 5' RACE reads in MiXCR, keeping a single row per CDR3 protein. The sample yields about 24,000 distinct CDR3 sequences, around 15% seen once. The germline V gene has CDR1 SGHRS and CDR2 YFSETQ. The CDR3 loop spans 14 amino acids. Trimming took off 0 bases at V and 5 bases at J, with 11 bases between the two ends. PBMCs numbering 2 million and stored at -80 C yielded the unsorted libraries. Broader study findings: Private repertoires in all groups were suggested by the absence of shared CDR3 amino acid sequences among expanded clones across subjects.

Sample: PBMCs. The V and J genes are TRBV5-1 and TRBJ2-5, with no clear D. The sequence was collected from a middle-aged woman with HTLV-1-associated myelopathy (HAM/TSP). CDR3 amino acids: CASSLEARRETQYF. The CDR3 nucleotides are TGCGCCAGCAGCTTGGAGGCTAGGCGGGAGACCCAGTACTTC.